This is a list of T cell receptor beta chains from one sample in a study of blood T cell repertoires in COVID-19. Assay used: immunoSEQ multiplex PCR; TCRdb lists only in-frame clones, some missing. The sample consists of about 240,000 clones, approximately 83% of them appearing once. The sample consisted of peripheral blood. All receptors derive from a human donor in a cohort sampled during active COVID-19. Each CDR3 is given with its conserved first and last residue. The D gene is left open where the match is weak. Clone size is given for some rows only: seen once, a few or many times, or a class if the clone is expanded.

J: TRBJ2-7; V: TRBV12-3/TRBV12-4; size: .; D: TRBD1; length: 12; CDR3: CASGTGSLEQYF; DNA: TGTGCCAGCGGGACAGGGTCCCTCGAGCAGTACTTC
J: TRBJ2-5; V: TRBV5-5; size: .; D: TRBD2; length: 16; CDR3: CASSLVGLAKQETQYF; DNA: TGTGCCAGCAGCTTGGTGGGACTAGCCAAACAAGAGACCCAGTACTTC
J: TRBJ2-1; V: TRBV19; size: many; D: TRBD1; length: 12; CDR3: CANRQGYNEQFF; DNA: TGTGCCAATCGACAGGGATACAATGAGCAGTTCTTC
J: TRBJ2-7; V: TRBV19; size: .; D: .; length: 18; CDR3: CASSIGVLGRGAYYEQYF; DNA: TGTGCCAGTAGTATAGGGGTGCTGGGCAGGGGAGCGTACTACGAGCAGTACTTC
J: TRBJ2-7; V: TRBV12-2; size: .; D: .; length: 16; CDR3: CASRLAREPNSYEQYF; DNA: TGTGCAAGTCGCTTAGCGCGTGAACCAAACTCCTACGAGCAGTACTTC
J: TRBJ1-6; V: TRBV19; size: few; D: .; length: 14; CDR3: CASHIRRGESPLHF; DNA: TGTGCCAGTCACATACGGAGGGGAGAATCACCCCTCCACTTT
J: TRBJ2-7; V: TRBV3-1/TRBV3-2; size: few; D: TRBD2; length: 13; CDR3: CASRLSGVYEQYF; DNA: TGTGCCAGCAGACTGAGCGGGGTCTACGAGCAGTACTTC
J: TRBJ2-5; V: TRBV24-1; size: .; D: .; length: 15; CDR3: CATSDVARDIETQYF; DNA: TGTGCCACCAGTGATGTGGCTAGGGACATAGAGACCCAGTACTTC
J: TRBJ2-5; V: TRBV21-1; size: .; D: .; length: 21; CDR3: CASSPEASGRRPQAIGETQYF; DNA: TGTGCCAGCAGCCCGGAGGCTAGCGGGAGGAGACCTCAAGCCATAGGGGAGACCCAGTACTTC
J: TRBJ1-3; V: TRBV19; size: .; D: .; length: 15; CDR3: CASSPDSSSGNTIYF; DNA: TGTGCCAGTAGTCCCGACTCGAGCTCTGGAAACACCATATATTTT
J: TRBJ2-5; V: TRBV19; size: .; D: .; length: 14; CDR3: CASSIPGGRKTQYF; DNA: TGTGCCAGTAGTATACCGGGGGGCCGAAAGACCCAGTACTTC
J: TRBJ2-3; V: TRBV6-2/TRBV6-3; size: .; D: .; length: 14; CDR3: CASSPGMVGDTQYF; DNA: TGTGCCAGCAGCCCCGGGATGGTTGGAGATACGCAGTATTTT
J: TRBJ2-2; V: TRBV7-2; size: .; D: TRBD1; length: 15; CDR3: CASSTGQPNTGELFF; DNA: TGTGCCAGCAGCACGGGACAGCCGAACACCGGGGAGCTGTTTTTT
J: TRBJ2-7; V: TRBV7-2; size: .; D: TRBD2; length: 15; CDR3: CASSFSSGDSYEQYF; DNA: TGTGCCAGCAGCTTTTCTAGCGGAGACTCCTACGAGCAGTACTTC
J: TRBJ2-3; V: TRBV7-8; size: .; D: .; length: 14; CDR3: CASKEELLTDTQYF; DNA: TGTGCCAGCAAGGAGGAGCTGCTCACAGATACGCAGTATTTT
J: TRBJ1-2; V: TRBV5-1; size: .; D: .; length: 12; CDR3: CASSLDLEGYTF; DNA: TGCGCCAGCAGCCTCGATCTTGAGGGCTACACCTTC
J: TRBJ2-3; V: TRBV5-4; size: .; D: .; length: 13; CDR3: CASSLGRTDTQYF; DNA: TGTGCCAGCAGCTTGGGCAGGACAGATACGCAGTATTTT
J: TRBJ2-1; V: TRBV29-1; size: .; D: .; length: 15; CDR3: CSVEPWRSSYNEQFF; DNA: TGCAGCGTTGAACCCTGGCGGAGCTCCTACAATGAGCAGTTCTTC
J: TRBJ1-1; V: TRBV11-3; size: .; D: TRBD1; length: 17; CDR3: CASNLPGTGVEDTEAFF; DNA: TGTGCCAGCAACCTACCCGGGACAGGGGTTGAGGACACTGAAGCTTTCTTT
J: TRBJ2-7; V: TRBV9; size: .; D: .; length: 13; CDR3: CASSAGSSYEQYF; DNA: TGTGCCAGCAGCGCAGGCAGCTCCTACGAGCAGTACTTC
J: TRBJ2-7; V: TRBV7-2; size: .; D: TRBD2; length: 14; CDR3: CASSLRLALYEQYF; DNA: TGTGCCAGCAGCCTCCGACTAGCTCTCTACGAGCAGTACTTC
J: TRBJ2-2; V: TRBV5-6; size: .; D: TRBD2; length: 16; CDR3: CASSPWTSANTGELFF; DNA: TGTGCCAGCAGCCCATGGACTAGCGCAAACACCGGGGAGCTGTTTTTT
J: TRBJ2-7; V: TRBV5-5; size: .; D: .; length: 14; CDR3: CASSLSPSSYEQYF; DNA: TGTGCCAGCAGCTTGTCGCCCAGCTCCTACGAGCAGTACTTC
J: TRBJ2-7; V: TRBV3-1/TRBV3-2; size: .; D: TRBD2; length: 14; CDR3: CASTELAGASEQYF; DNA: TGTGCCAGCACGGAACTAGCGGGAGCCAGCGAGCAGTACTTC
J: TRBJ2-5; V: TRBV3-1/TRBV3-2; size: once; D: TRBD2; length: 17; CDR3: CASSPGIGSGGQETQYF; DNA: TGTGCCAGCAGCCCCGGGATAGGTAGCGGGGGACAAGAGACCCAGTACTTC
J: TRBJ2-7; V: TRBV5-1; size: .; D: .; length: 15; CDR3: CASSLEGQDPYEQYF; DNA: TGCGCCAGCAGCTTGGAGGGGCAGGACCCCTACGAGCAGTACTTC
J: TRBJ1-2; V: TRBV10-3; size: .; D: .; length: 14; CDR3: CAISTEGLGEGYTF; DNA: TGTGCCATCAGTACGGAGGGACTTGGGGAAGGCTACACCTTC
J: TRBJ2-2; V: TRBV9; size: .; D: .; length: 14; CDR3: CASSTNRVSGELFF; DNA: TGTGCCAGCAGCACAAACAGGGTGTCCGGGGAGCTGTTTTTT
J: TRBJ2-7; V: TRBV12-3/TRBV12-4; size: .; D: .; length: 13; CDR3: CASRQEIAYEQYF; DNA: TGTGCCAGCAGACAGGAGATAGCTTACGAGCAGTACTTC
J: TRBJ2-3; V: TRBV28; size: .; D: TRBD2; length: 15; CDR3: CASSSSGRAKDTQYF; DNA: TGTGCCAGCAGTTCTAGCGGGAGGGCCAAGGATACGCAGTATTTT
J: TRBJ2-7; V: TRBV28; size: many; D: .; length: 16; CDR3: CASREAGLREGYEQYF; DNA: TGTGCCAGCAGAGAGGCGGGGTTACGGGAAGGCTACGAGCAGTACTTC
J: TRBJ1-2; V: TRBV5-1; size: .; D: .; length: 15; CDR3: CASSLVGREENGYTF; DNA: TGCGCCAGCAGCTTGGTTGGGAGGGAAGAAAATGGCTACACCTTC
J: TRBJ2-7; V: TRBV28; size: .; D: TRBD2; length: 17; CDR3: CASSLARGLAGTYEQYF; DNA: TGTGCCAGCAGTTTAGCAAGGGGACTAGCGGGAACCTACGAGCAGTACTTC
J: TRBJ2-7; V: TRBV5-1; size: .; D: TRBD1; length: 16; CDR3: CASSLTGTEVPYEQYF; DNA: TGCGCCAGCAGCTTGACCGGGACAGAAGTTCCCTACGAGCAGTACTTC
J: TRBJ2-7; V: TRBV28; size: .; D: .; length: 13; CDR3: CASSLPDSGEQYF; DNA: TGTGCCAGCAGTTTACCAGATTCGGGCGAGCAGTACTTC
J: TRBJ1-2; V: TRBV5-1; size: .; D: TRBD1; length: 12; CDR3: CASSPDRDGYTF; DNA: TGCGCCAGCAGCCCGGACAGGGATGGCTACACCTTC